This record covers a single T cell receptor beta chain. As handled by the study authors: It was from reference gene primer amplification that nucleated cell counts were estimated. The table came from immunoSEQ multiplex PCR; TCRdb's copy has only in-frame clones and leaves some out. That table is the source of V, J and clone size, and D and trimming were worked out from the DNA. The sample includes approximately 40,000 clones, about nine tenths of them seen just once. This sample was taken from a study of blood T cell repertoires in COVID-19. For the study at large: Sites in the United States, Italy and Spain provided acute and convalescent COVID-19 samples. Nucleic acid was either cDNA or gDNA, and it came from T cells, B-cell-depleted T cells, or PBMCs.

Germline trimming cut 6 bases from V and 6 bases from J; bases unmatched to any gene: 9. Germline V lookup: CDR1 SGHAT, CDR2 FQDESV (reference sequence). CDR3 length equals 16 residues. Sequenced material: peripheral blood. The chain links TRBV11-1 to TRBJ2-7; 15 nucleotides agree with TRBD2. The clonotype comes from a man in his sixties with acute or convalescent COVID-19. CDR3 amino acids: CASSSTPGLAGGEQYF. The CDR3 DNA follows: TGTGCCAGCAGTTCCACTCCGGGACTAGCGGGGGGCGAGCAGTACTTC.